This TCR beta chain emerged from a study of cytomegalovirus exposure and HLA in healthy donors (TCRdb year 2017). About the study as a whole: According to an earlier analysis of 587 of the donors, 150 million to 200 million T cells yielded roughly 110 million unique TCR beta sequences and less than 300 Gb of sequence data. Approximately 300 gigabases of sequencing data and roughly 81 million unique TCR sequences made up an early release that covered around 640 HLA-typed donors. Of the 300 to 500 genotyped donors, over 80% were placed in the genetic ancestry cluster associated with self-reported Caucasian donors. The aim of the study was to test whether cataloging public T cell receptors could identify signatures of past pathogen exposure. Using immunosequencing, the study profiled T cell repertoires from 666 subjects and related those repertoires to cytomegalovirus serostatus. In addition to the first cohort of 650 to 750 subjects, a separate validation cohort of 130 or so different subjects was used. The study combined high-throughput TCR immunosequencing, statistical association of individual TCRs with disease status, and machine learning to predict cytomegalovirus infection status. In a later analysis, previously published TCR beta repertoires from 666 donors were re-analyzed and high-resolution HLA genotyping was added so that TCR occurrence patterns could be studied. The later analysis used no new phenotypic data to find candidate immune exposures, relying instead on TCR beta sequences and their occurrence across donors. An earlier analysis of more than 450 of the donors used high-throughput TCR beta sequencing to judge whether each TCR beta V gene segment behaved as functional or pseudogenic. Alongside the repertoire data, information on donor age, sex, ethnicity and CMV serostatus was compiled. In a later genetic analysis, genome-wide SNP genotypes for about 65% of the roughly 700 donors were used, and that subset was treated as a discovery cohort. Every discovery cohort repertoire had been produced on one sequencing platform. Class I and class II HLA loci were covered by the typing at four-digit resolution. The number of donors typed differed by locus, with about 629-640 for A, B, C, DRB1 and DQB1, 522 for DQA1, under 610 for DPA1, and approximately 470 for DPB1. About five DR-DQ haplotypes were treated as single units for association and clustering because of strong linkage in the cohort. Among several hundred genotyped donors of the cohort, an average of around 250,000 unique TCR beta nucleotide sequences was sequenced per donor, of which 15% to 20% were non-productive.

The CDR3 runs 19 amino acids, cysteine and phenylalanine included. Only CDR3 DNA remains: 57 bases, in frame from the first base. From a lookup of the germline V gene (reference sequence), CDR1 and CDR2 are SSHAT and FNYEAQ. From V the trimming removes 5 bases and from J it removes 0 bases, while the gene matches leave 13 bases of the junction unaccounted for. General conclusions and limits of the study: About 17 rarely observed V segments, including chromosome 9 orphons, were excluded from the earlier analysis of a few hundred of the donors because counts were too low. In both the original and validation cohorts, the classifier was reported to diagnose cytomegalovirus status with high specificity and sensitivity. Correlated functional status among segregating V segments might be attributable to linkage disequilibrium, but an unknown experimental factor could not be ruled out. The presence/absence analyses assumed that sequencing depth was roughly uniform across donors, and that assumption may not be true. In vitro tests confirmed that a few of the cytomegalovirus-associated TCR beta chains recognize cytomegalovirus antigens. The authors suggested that the approach could potentially be extended to other disease states and immunological phenotypes. According to a later genetic analysis, donors in an Asian-associated ancestry cluster had fewer N-insertions in productive TCRs than the approximately 690-donor mean. In a later analysis, HLA-associated TCR beta chains showed more clonal expansion and lower generation probabilities than non-associated chains that were equally common. An association between a missense DCLRE1C variant and V-gene and J-gene trimming of TCR beta chains was found in a later genetic analysis and replicated in an independent cohort. A further reported finding was that TCR beta sequences accurately predicted the HLA-A and HLA-B alleles for most subjects in the first cohort. This cohort had only TCR beta chains sequenced, and the lack of alpha or paired-chain data limited which features could be detected. Because the 87-base-pair reads could not distinguish some IMGT-functional V segments, including TRBV6-2 and TRBV6-3, those segments were excluded. Because HLA typing was unavailable for some donors at each locus, only the typed subset was used in association tests. In an earlier analysis of more than 500 of the donors, most TCR beta V segments appeared in productive rearrangements about 87% or about 30% of the time, broadly matching IMGT annotations. According to a later analysis, parvovirus B19, influenza, CMV and Epstein-Barr virus appeared linked to several top co-occurrence clusters. CMV serostatus was the only immune exposure information available for the cohort. A total of 164 TCR beta chains were listed by the study as associated with cytomegalovirus. In a later analysis, the rate of TCR association differed among HLA loci, with DRB1 alleles having the most associated TCRs and HLA-C alleles having the fewest. A cluster of highly shared sequence variants was judged likely to be a technical artifact of the sequencing pipeline. While some public TCRs were present in many individuals, most TCR sequences turned up only very rarely across donors. Specific HLA alleles were associated with roughly 16,000 TCR beta sequences at a false discovery rate of 0.05 in a later analysis. A later analysis found that most CMV-associated TCR beta chains appeared HLA-restricted, with HLA associations seemingly driven largely by CMV exposure. Strong co-occurrence of HLA alleles, especially DR and DQ, made assigning TCR associations to individual alleles difficult.

The method behind the library was the immunoSEQ multiplex PCR assay. A mixture of 60 forward primers for TCR Vbeta segments and 13 reverse primers for TCR Jbeta segments was used in the multiplex PCR. Amplification of the CDR3 region of rearranged TCR beta genes was performed with a multiplex PCR assay on genomic DNA. Amplified TCR beta libraries were sequenced as 87-base-pair reads on the Illumina HiSeq System. Per the original workflow: A later analysis tallied 80 million to 95 million unique TCR beta chains across the 550 to 850 repertoires, and 10 million to 11 million of those chains were shared by two or more donors. To remove PCR and sequencing errors, raw reads were error-corrected and collapsed into unique sequences using a nearest-neighbor algorithm that merged closely related sequences. V, D and J gene segments were assigned by aligning CDR3 sequences to IMGT reference sequences. For a sequence to be retained, a match of at least six nucleotides to both a V gene segment and a J gene segment was required. Rearrangements were classified as productive when the CDR3 lacked stop codons and remained in frame with V and J, and all other rearrangements were classified as non-productive. CDR3 was defined by IMGT convention, running from the second conserved V-encoded cysteine to the conserved J-encoded phenylalanine. In an earlier analysis of 500 to 650 of the donors, sequences lacking an unambiguous match to a single V gene segment were excluded. In an earlier analysis of around 590 of the donors, a V segment was called functional when productive rearrangements were above 56.7%, and segregating when the standard deviation between donors exceeded 5%. A statistical classification framework was built to diagnose cytomegalovirus status from the catalog of TCR beta chain sequences. In a later analysis, TCR nucleotide sequences were compared against IMGT/GENE-DB human TR gene sequences so that V and J genes could be assigned. The TCRdist pipeline was used in a later analysis to assign CDR3 sequences and most-parsimonious VDJ recombination scenarios. In a later analysis, each TCR beta chain was defined by its CDR3 amino acid sequence together with its V-gene family, and reads without a unique V-gene family were excluded. In a later analysis, 550 to 650 highly shared, low-generation-probability nucleotide sequences were removed to address suspected cross-contamination and a sequencing artifact. In a later analysis, a clonal expansion index was calculated for each public chain from normalized within-repertoire ranks of inferred template counts. A later analysis computed generation probabilities with a VDJ recombination model fitted to out-of-frame rearrangements, and checked the results against IGoR. A later analysis scored TCR-TCR, TCR-HLA and TCR-CMV co-occurrence with hypergeometric tests, applying a repertoire-size bias correction to TCR pairs. False discovery rates were estimated in a later analysis by permuting HLA or CMV assignments 20 times. In a later analysis, co-occurring TCRs were grouped using DBSCAN, with TCRdist sequence similarity added in when clustering inside HLA-allele-positive subsets. Repertoires with fewer than 30,000 or more than 120,000 public chains were left out of co-occurrence clustering, as were four to six repertoires with anomalous nucleotide sharing. Here the immuneACCESS table is served through TCRdb, limited to in-frame sequences with V and J called. Missing clones are a known gap in these copies; in checked studies unresolved V genes cover under half, and the rest lacks a known reason. V, J and clone size derive from that table, while D and trimming were established from the DNA sequence. The sample table contains roughly 190,000 clones; only one count was recorded for roughly 74% of them. The ten largest account for less than 2% of the sample.

In regard to this clone: The target of this receptor is not known. The sample holds no much larger clone one base away, and base qualities are not on file.

In total, 600 or so healthy bone marrow donors made up the cohort. At the time of sampling, all cohort members were nominally healthy, though unrecorded immune exposures were likely present. The donor was CMV seronegative and was included in the group of approximately 350 seronegative cohort members. Every donor gave a peripheral blood sample, and the peripheral blood mononuclear cells from that sample were used for TCR beta sequencing. Genomic DNA extraction from the blood cell samples was performed with the Qiagen DNeasy Blood Extraction Kit. The origin of this receptor is a woman aged 30 to 39 in good health and CMV-seronegative. The sequence links TRBV7-7 to TRBJ1-6, and 7 junction bases match TRBD1. Sequencing was done on a sample of PBMCs. The base sequence is TGTGCCAGCAGCCCGAGGGGAGAGGGGGCAGACTCCTATAATTCACCCCTCCACTTT. This is translated as CASSPRGEGADSYNSPLHF.